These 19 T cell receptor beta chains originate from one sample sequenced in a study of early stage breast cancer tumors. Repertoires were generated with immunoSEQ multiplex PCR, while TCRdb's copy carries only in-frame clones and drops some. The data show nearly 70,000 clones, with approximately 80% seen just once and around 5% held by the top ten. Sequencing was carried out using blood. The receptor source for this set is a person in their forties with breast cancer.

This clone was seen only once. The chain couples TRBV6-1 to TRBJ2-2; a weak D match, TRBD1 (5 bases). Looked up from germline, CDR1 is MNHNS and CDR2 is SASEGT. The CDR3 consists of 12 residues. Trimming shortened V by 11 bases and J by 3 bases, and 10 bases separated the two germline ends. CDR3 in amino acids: CAEQAYTGELFF. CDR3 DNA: TGTGCCGAACAGGCCTACACCGGGGAGCTGTTTTTT.

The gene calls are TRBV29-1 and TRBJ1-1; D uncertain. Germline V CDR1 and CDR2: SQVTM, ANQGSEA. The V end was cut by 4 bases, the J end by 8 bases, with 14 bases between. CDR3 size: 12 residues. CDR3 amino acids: CSVGDESREAFF. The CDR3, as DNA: TGCAGCGTTGGGGATGAGTCCCGGGAAGCTTTCTTT.

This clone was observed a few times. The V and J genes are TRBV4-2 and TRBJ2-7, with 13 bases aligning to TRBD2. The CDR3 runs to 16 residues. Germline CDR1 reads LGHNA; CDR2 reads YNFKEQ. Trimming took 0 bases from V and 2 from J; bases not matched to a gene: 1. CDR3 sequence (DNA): TGTGCCAGCAGCCAAGACGGGACTAGCGGGGCCTACGAGCAGTACTTC. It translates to CASSQDGTSGAYEQYF.

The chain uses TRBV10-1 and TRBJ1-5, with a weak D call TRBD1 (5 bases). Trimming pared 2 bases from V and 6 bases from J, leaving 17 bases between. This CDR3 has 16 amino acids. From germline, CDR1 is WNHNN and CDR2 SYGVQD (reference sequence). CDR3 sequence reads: CASSETALGVGQPQHF. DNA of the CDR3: TGCGCCAGCAGTGAGACAGCCCTGGGGGTAGGTCAGCCCCAGCATTTT.

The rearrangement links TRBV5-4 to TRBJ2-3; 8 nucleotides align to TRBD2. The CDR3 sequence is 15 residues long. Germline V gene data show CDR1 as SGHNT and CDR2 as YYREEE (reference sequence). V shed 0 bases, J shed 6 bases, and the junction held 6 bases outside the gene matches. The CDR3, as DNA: TGTGCCAGCAGCTTGGCCCCCGGCGGGGGGGATACGCAGTATTTT. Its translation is CASSLAPGGGDTQYF.

This chain's CDR3 is CASSLIPGDSNYGYTF. DNA of the CDR3: TGTGCCAGCAGTTTAATCCCAGGGGATAGCAACTATGGCTACACCTTC. The rearrangement links TRBV27 to TRBJ1-2; a weak D match, TRBD1 (6 bases). From germline, CDR1 is MNHEY and CDR2 SMNVEV (reference sequence). The V end lost 2 bases, the J end lost 2 bases, and 15 bases lay between the germline ends. CDR3 length: 16 residues.

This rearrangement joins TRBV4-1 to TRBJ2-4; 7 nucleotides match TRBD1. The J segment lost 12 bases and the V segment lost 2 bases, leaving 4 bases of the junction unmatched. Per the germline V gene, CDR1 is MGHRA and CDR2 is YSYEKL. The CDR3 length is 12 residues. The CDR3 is CASSQTGVTQYF. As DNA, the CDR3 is TGCGCCAGCAGCCAAACAGGGGTCACTCAGTACTTC.

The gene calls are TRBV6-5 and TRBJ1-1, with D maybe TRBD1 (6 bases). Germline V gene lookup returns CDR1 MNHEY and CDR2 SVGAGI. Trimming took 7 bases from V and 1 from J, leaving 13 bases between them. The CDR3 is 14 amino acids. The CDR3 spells CASIPGGPNTEAFF. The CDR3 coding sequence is TGTGCCAGCATCCCCGGGGGGCCGAACACTGAAGCTTTCTTT.

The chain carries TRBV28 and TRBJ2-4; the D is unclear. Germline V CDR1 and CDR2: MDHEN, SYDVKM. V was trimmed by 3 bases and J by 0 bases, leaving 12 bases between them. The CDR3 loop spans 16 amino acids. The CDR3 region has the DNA TGTGCCAGCAGTTTTGGGTGGAATCTAGCCAAAAACATTCAGTACTTC. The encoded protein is CASSFGWNLAKNIQYF.

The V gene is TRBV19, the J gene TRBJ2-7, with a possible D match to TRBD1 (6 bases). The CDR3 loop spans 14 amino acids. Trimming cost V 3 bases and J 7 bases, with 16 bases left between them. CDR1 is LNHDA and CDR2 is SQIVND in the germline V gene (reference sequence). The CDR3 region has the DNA TGTGCCAGTAGTATCAGCGAGGGGGTGGGGGAGCAGTACTTC. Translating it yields CASSISEGVGEQYF. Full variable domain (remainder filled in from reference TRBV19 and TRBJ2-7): DGGITQSPKYLFRKEGQNVTLSCEQNLNHDAMYWYRQDPGQGLRLIYYSQIVNDFQKGDIAEGYSVSREKKESFPLTVTSAQKNPTAFYLCASSISEGVGEQYFGPGTRLTVT.

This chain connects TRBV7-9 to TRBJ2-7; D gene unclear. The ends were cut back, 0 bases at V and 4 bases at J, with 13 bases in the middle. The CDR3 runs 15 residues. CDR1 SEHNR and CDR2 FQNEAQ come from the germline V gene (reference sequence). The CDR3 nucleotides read TGTGCCAGCAGCTTAGCCCCCTCGGTTTCGTACGAGCAGTACTTC. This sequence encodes CASSLAPSVSYEQYF.

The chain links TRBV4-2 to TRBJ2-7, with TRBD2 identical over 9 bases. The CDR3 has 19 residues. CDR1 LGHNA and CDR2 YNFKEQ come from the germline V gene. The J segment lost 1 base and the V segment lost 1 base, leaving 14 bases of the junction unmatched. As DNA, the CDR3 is TGTGCCAGCAGCCAAGGTGTACAATGGCGGGAGGGCCTTTCCTACGAGCAGTACTTC. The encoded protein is CASSQGVQWREGLSYEQYF.

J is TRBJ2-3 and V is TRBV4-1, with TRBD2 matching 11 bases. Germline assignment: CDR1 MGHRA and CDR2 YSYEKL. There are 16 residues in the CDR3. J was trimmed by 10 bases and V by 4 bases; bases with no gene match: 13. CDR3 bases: TGCGCCAGCAGCCCCCAACTAGCGGGAGTAAGCAGGGCGCAGTATTTT. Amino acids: CASSPQLAGVSRAQYF.

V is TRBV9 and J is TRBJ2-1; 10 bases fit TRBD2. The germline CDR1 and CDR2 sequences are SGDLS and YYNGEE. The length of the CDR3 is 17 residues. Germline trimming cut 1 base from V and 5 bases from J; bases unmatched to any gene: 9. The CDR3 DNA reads TGTGCCAGCAGCGTATCTGCCTTTGGACTAGCGGACAATGAGCAGTTCTTC. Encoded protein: CASSVSAFGLADNEQFF.

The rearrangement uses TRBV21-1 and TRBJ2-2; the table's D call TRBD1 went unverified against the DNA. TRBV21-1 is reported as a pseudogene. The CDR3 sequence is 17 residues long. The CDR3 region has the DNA TGTGCCAGCAGCAAAGGCTGGGCAGGGTCGAACACCGGGGAGCTGTTTTTT. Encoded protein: CASSKGWAGSNTGELFF.

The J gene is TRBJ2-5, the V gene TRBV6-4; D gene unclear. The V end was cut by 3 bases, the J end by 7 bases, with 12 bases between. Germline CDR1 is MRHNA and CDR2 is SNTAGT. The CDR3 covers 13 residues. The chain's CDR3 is CASSEVASGTQYF. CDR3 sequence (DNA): TGTGCCAGCAGTGAAGTTGCGTCCGGGACCCAGTACTTC.

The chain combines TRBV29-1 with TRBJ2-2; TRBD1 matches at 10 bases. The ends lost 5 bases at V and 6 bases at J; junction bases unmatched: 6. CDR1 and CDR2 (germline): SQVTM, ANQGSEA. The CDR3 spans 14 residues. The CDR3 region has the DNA TGCAGCGTTCGCGGACAGGGGGGAGCCGGGGAGCTGTTTTTT. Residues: CSVRGQGGAGELFF.

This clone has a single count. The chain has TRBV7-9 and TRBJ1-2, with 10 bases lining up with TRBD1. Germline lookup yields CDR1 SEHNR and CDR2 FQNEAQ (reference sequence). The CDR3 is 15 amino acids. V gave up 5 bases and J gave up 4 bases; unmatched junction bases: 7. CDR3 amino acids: CASSTGTGASYGYTF. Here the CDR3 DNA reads TGTGCCAGCAGCACAGGGACAGGGGCCTCCTATGGCTACACCTTC.

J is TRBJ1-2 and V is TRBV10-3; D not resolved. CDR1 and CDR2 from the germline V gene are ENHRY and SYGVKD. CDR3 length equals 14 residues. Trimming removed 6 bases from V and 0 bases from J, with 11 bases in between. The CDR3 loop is CAISPTEPNYGYTF. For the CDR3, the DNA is TGTGCCATCAGCCCCACCGAACCTAACTATGGCTACACCTTC.